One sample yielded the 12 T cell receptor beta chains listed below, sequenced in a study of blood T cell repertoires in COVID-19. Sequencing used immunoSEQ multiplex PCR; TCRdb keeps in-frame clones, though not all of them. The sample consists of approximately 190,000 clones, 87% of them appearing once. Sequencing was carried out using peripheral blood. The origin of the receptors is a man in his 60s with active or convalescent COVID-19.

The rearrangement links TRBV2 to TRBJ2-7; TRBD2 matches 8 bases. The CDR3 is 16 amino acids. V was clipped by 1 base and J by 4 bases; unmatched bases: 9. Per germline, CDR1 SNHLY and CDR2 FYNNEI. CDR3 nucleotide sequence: TGTGCCAGCAGTGAAGGGGGCCAGCGGGGGTTATACGAGCAGTACTTC. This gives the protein CASSEGGQRGLYEQYF. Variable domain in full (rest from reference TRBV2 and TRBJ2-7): EPEVTQTPSHQVTQMGQEVILRCVPISNHLYFYWYRQILGQKVEFLVSFYNNEISEKSEIFDDQFSVERPDGSNFTLKIRSTKLEDSAMYFCASSEGGQRGLYEQYFGPGTRLTVT.

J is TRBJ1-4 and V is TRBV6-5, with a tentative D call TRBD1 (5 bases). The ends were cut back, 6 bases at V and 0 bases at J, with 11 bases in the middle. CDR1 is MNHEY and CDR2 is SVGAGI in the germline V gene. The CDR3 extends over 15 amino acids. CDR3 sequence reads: CASRGRQSTNEKLFF. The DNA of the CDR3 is TGTGCCAGCAGGGGTAGACAGTCAACTAATGAAAAACTGTTTTTT.

CDR3 sequence (DNA): TGCGCCAGCATGCGGGCAAGAGAAACCGGGGAGCTGTTTTTT. This sequence encodes CASMRARETGELFF. J is TRBJ2-2 and V is TRBV5-1, with D possibly TRBD2 on 5 matching bases. Germline CDR1 SGHRS, CDR2 YFSETQ. The CDR3 loop spans 14 amino acids. V gave up 6 bases and J gave up 5 bases, with 14 bases separating them.

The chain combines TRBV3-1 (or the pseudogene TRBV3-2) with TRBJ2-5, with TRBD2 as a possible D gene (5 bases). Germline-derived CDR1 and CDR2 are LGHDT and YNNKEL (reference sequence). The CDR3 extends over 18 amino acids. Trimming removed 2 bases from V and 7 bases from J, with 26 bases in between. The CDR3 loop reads CASSQRAQTSATPGTQYF. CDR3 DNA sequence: TGTGCCAGCAGCCAACGAGCTCAAACTAGTGCCACCCCAGGGACCCAGTACTTC.

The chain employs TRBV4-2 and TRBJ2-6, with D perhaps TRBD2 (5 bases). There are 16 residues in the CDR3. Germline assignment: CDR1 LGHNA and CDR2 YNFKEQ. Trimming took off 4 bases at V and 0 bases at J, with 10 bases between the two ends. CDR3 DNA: TGTGCCAGCAGCCGCGACGGGGACTCTGGGGCCAACGTCCTGACTTTC. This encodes CASSRDGDSGANVLTF.

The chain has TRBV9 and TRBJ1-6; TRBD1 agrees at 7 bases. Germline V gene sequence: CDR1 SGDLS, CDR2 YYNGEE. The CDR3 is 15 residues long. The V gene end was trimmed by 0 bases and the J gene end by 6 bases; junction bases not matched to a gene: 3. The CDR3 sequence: CASSVGTGVNSPLHF. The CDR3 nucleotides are TGTGCCAGCAGCGTAGGCACAGGGGTTAATTCACCCCTCCACTTT.

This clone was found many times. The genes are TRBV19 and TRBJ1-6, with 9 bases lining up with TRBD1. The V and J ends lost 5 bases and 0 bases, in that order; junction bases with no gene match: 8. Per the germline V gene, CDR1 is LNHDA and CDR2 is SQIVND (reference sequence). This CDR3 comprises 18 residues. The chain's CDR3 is CASSLGTGRTSYNSPLHF. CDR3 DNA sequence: TGTGCCAGTAGTCTCGGGACAGGGAGAACCTCCTATAATTCACCCCTCCACTTT.

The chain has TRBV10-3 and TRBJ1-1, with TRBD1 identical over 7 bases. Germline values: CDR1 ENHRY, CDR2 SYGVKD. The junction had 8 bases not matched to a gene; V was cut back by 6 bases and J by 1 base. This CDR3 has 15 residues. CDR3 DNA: TGTGCCATCAGAACCTCGGGACAGACGAACACTGAAGCTTTCTTT. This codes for CAIRTSGQTNTEAFF.

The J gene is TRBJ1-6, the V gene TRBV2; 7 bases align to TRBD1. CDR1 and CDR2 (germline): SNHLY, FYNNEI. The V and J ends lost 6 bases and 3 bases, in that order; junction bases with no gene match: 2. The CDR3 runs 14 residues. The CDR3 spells CASRGQHYNSPLHF. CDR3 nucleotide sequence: TGTGCCAGCAGGGGACAGCACTATAATTCACCCCTCCACTTT.

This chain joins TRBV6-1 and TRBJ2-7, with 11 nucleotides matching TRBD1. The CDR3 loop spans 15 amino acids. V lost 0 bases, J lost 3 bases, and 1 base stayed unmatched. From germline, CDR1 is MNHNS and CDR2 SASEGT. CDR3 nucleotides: TGTGCCAGCAGTGAAGCCGGGACAGGGGGCTACGAGCAGTACTTC. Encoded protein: CASSEAGTGGYEQYF.

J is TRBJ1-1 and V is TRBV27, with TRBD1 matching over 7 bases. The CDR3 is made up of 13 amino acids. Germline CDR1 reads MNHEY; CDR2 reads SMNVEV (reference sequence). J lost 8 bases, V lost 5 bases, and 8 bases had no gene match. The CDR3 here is CASSASWTGEAFF. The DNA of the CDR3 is TGTGCCAGCAGTGCGTCCTGGACAGGCGAAGCTTTCTTT.

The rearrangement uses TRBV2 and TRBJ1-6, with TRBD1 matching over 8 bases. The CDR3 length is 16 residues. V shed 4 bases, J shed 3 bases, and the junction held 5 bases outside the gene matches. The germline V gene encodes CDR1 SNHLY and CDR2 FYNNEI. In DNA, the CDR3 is TGTGCCAGCAGTGGCCAGGGGGCCAACTATAATTCACCCCTCCACTTT. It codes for CASSGQGANYNSPLHF.